The clone carrying this T cell receptor beta chain was recorded once. The sample originates from a study of cytotoxic CD8 clonotypes in ibrutinib-treated CLL. Repertoires were generated with immunoSEQ multiplex PCR, while TCRdb's copy carries only in-frame clones and drops some. The data show approximately 150,000 clones, 84% seen once. The CDR3 loop spans 14 amino acids. The germline CDR1 and CDR2 sequences are GTSNPN and SVGIG (reference sequence). Trimming cost V 3 bases and J 8 bases; bases outside gene matches: 7. Sequences were derived from PBMCs, sampled after 24 months of ibrutinib treatment. This sequence joins TRBV30 and TRBJ1-4; 9 bases match TRBD1. The clonotype was recovered from a human donor with chronic lymphocytic leukemia. CDR3 sequence: CAWSSGQGNEKLFF. CDR3 coding DNA: TGTGCCTGGAGCTCGGGACAGGGCAACGAAAAACTGTTTTTT.